This passage covers 23 T cell receptor beta chains from one sample sequenced in a study of T-cell memory formation after mild COVID-19. TCRdb re-called the 5' RACE reads through MiXCR, storing one row per CDR3 protein. Among around 5,000 distinct CDR3 sequences listed, around 43% were seen once. Sequenced input: PBMCs or a T cell subset sorted from them (not recorded which). These TCRs come from an adult who had mild COVID-19 (a few samples of this study predate the infection). Cell type and time point are not known.

This clonotype is medium-sized. The V gene is TRBV4-1, the J gene TRBJ1-4, with D maybe TRBD1 (5 bases). Germline CDR1 is MGHRA and CDR2 is YSYEKL. The CDR3 consists of 15 residues. Deletions cut 1 base from V and 7 bases from J, with 13 bases between. The CDR3 sequence is CASSQVSGGSEKLFF. The CDR3, as DNA: TGCGCCAGCAGCCAAGTTTCTGGGGGTAGTGAAAAACTGTTTTTT.

The gene calls are TRBV7-9 and TRBJ2-1; TRBD2 matches at 7 bases. Germline V gives CDR1 SEHNR, CDR2 FQNEAQ (reference sequence). With V trimmed by 1 base and J by 5 bases, 5 bases remained unmatched. CDR3 length: 15 amino acids. In DNA form, the CDR3 reads TGTGCCAGCAGCTTAGTTGGAGCGGGGAACAATGAGCAGTTCTTC. Residues: CASSLVGAGNNEQFF.

The gene calls are TRBV7-2 and TRBJ2-3, with D perhaps TRBD1 or TRBD2 (5 bases each). The CDR3 is made up of 15 amino acids. CDR1 is SGHTA and CDR2 is FQGNSA in the germline V gene. The V end lost 1 base, the J end lost 5 bases, and 13 bases lay between the germline ends. The CDR3, as DNA: TGTGCCAGCAGCTTAGGACAGACCGAGGGAGATACGCAGTATTTT. Translating gives CASSLGQTEGDTQYF.

The chain is built from TRBV4-2 and TRBJ2-2, with D unclear. CDR3 length: 13 amino acids. V lost 2 bases and J lost 4, with 5 bases in between. CDR1 and CDR2 from the germline V gene are LGHNA and YNFKEQ. The CDR3 bases are TGTGCCAGCAGCCAAACGAGCACCGGGGAGCTGTTTTTT. Translated, it gives CASSQTSTGELFF.

This clonotype qualifies as medium-sized. The chain links TRBV5-4 to TRBJ2-3; no clear D. V was cut by 0 bases and J by 2 bases, with 10 bases left in between. CDR1 is SGHNT, CDR2 YYREEE, per germline (reference sequence). CDR3 length: 15 amino acids. The CDR3: CASSLVGLTTDTQYF. CDR3 coding DNA: TGTGCCAGCAGCTTGGTCGGGCTGACCACAGATACGCAGTATTTT.

The chain recombines TRBV5-1 with TRBJ2-1, with 14 bases aligning to TRBD2. V gave up 4 bases and J gave up 10 bases; unmatched junction bases: 4. The CDR3 sequence is 14 residues long. Germline CDR1 is SGHRS and CDR2 is YFSETQ. The CDR3 protein is CASSRGLAGAEQFF. The CDR3 nucleotides are TGCGCCAGCAGCCGGGGACTAGCGGGGGCGGAGCAGTTCTTC.

This clonotype occurred many times. The rearrangement joins TRBV5-6 to TRBJ2-5; D perhaps matches TRBD1 (6 bases). The CDR3 is made up of 15 amino acids. V was shortened by 4 bases and J by 2 bases, with 15 bases between the two germline ends. The germline V gene encodes CDR1 SGHDT and CDR2 YYEEEE. CDR3 nucleotide sequence: TGTGCCAGCAGCCAGCCGACAGGAATACAAGAGACCCAGTACTTC. As protein: CASSQPTGIQETQYF.

This clonotype is medium-sized within its sample. This chain uses TRBV12-3 or TRBV12-4 with TRBJ1-3; 7 bases fit TRBD1. V dropped 3 bases and J dropped 8; count of bases not matched to a gene: 7. The CDR3 has 14 residues. This CDR3 reads CASSFTGVADTIYF. The DNA of the CDR3 is TGTGCCAGCAGTTTTACAGGGGTCGCTGACACCATATATTTT.

This clonotype counts as medium-sized. The chain couples TRBV19 to TRBJ1-5; D gene ambiguous. CDR1 LNHDA and CDR2 SQIVND come from the germline V gene (reference sequence). V was cut by 3 bases and J by 9 bases, with 18 bases left in between. This CDR3 region has 15 residues. The CDR3 loop reads CASSISQSSLRPQHF. Here the CDR3 DNA reads TGTGCCAGTAGTATCAGCCAATCTAGCTTGAGGCCCCAGCATTTT.

The genes are TRBV9 and TRBJ2-5; 7 bases are shared with TRBD2. CDR3 length: 15 residues. Germline-derived CDR1 and CDR2 are SGDLS and YYNGEE. V lost 2 bases and J lost 0; bases outside the gene matches: 4. CDR3 sequence: CASSVGAGYQETQYF. The CDR3 DNA reads as TGTGCCAGCAGCGTGGGAGCGGGGTACCAAGAGACCCAGTACTTC.

V usage is TRBV3-1 and J usage is TRBJ2-3; possibly TRBD2 for D (7 bases). This CDR3 has 15 amino acids. CDR1 is LGHDT and CDR2 is YNNKEL in the germline V gene (reference sequence). The V end was cut by 4 bases, the J end by 0 bases, with 11 bases between. The DNA for the CDR3 is TGTGCCAGCAGCCGCGGGGGCAGTAGCACAGATACGCAGTATTTT. Amino acid sequence: CASSRGGSSTDTQYF.

Sample share makes this clonotype medium-sized. The V and J genes are TRBV5-1 and TRBJ2-3, with D possibly matching TRBD2 (6 bases). Trimming left V 3 bases short and J 2 bases short, with 19 bases between. The germline gives CDR1 SGHRS, CDR2 YFSETQ. CDR3 length: 17 amino acids. This CDR3 reads CASSWRVTEPFTDTQYF. DNA for the CDR3: TGCGCCAGCAGCTGGAGGGTCACAGAGCCTTTCACAGATACGCAGTATTTT.

V gene TRBV7-2 combines with J gene TRBJ2-3; D gene ambiguous. V lost 4 bases and J 3 bases, leaving 14 bases between the germline ends. From germline, CDR1 is SGHTA and CDR2 FQGNSA. The CDR3 covers 15 residues. CDR3 in DNA: TGTGCCAGCAGCTCGGTGGGGATCGGAACAGATACGCAGTATTTT. Its translation is CASSSVGIGTDTQYF.

This clonotype qualifies as medium-sized (0.01 to 0.1%). The chain carries TRBV5-1 and TRBJ2-6; D ambiguous. Looked up from germline, CDR1 is SGHRS and CDR2 is YFSETQ. The CDR3 has 15 amino acids. V lost 4 bases, J lost 0 bases, and 8 bases lay in between. The CDR3 here is CASSILGSGANVLTF. Written as DNA, the CDR3 is TGCGCCAGCAGCATCTTAGGCTCTGGGGCCAACGTCCTGACTTTC.

V and J are TRBV7-2 and TRBJ2-3; 10 bases map to TRBD2. The CDR3 totals 16 residues. Per the germline V gene, CDR1 is SGHTA and CDR2 is FQGNSA. V dropped 5 bases and J dropped 1; count of bases not matched to a gene: 6. CDR3 sequence reads: CASSPAGGPGTDTQYF. For the CDR3, the DNA is TGTGCCAGCAGCCCAGCGGGAGGGCCTGGCACAGATACGCAGTATTTT.

The chain joins TRBV30 to TRBJ2-7, with D perhaps given as TRBD1 or TRBD2 (6 bases each). Trimming took 2 bases from V and 2 from J, leaving 10 bases between them. The CDR3 spans 13 residues. From germline, CDR1 is GTSNPN and CDR2 SVGIG (reference sequence). Here the CDR3 reads CAWSRGVAYEQYF. CDR3 nucleotides: TGTGCCTGGAGTAGGGGGGTCGCCTACGAGCAGTACTTC.

Judged by abundance, this clonotype is medium-sized (0.01 to 0.1%). The chain employs TRBV7-2 and TRBJ2-5; D not resolved. V was cut by 5 bases and J by 2 bases, with 12 bases left in between. The CDR3 is 14 amino acids. CDR1 and CDR2 (germline): SGHTA, FQGNSA. In DNA, the CDR3 is TGTGCCAGCAGCATTTCTATATGGCAAGAGACCCAGTACTTC. It codes for CASSISIWQETQYF.

This chain links TRBV30 with TRBJ2-1; TRBD1 aligns across 7 bases. V dropped 3 bases and J dropped 6; count of bases not matched to a gene: 2. The CDR3 totals 12 residues. Germline V CDR1 and CDR2: GTSNPN, SVGIG (reference sequence). The CDR3 sequence: CAWRWDSNEQFF. CDR3 DNA: TGTGCCTGGAGGTGGGACAGCAATGAGCAGTTCTTC.

This chain uses TRBV11-3 with TRBJ2-7; 12 nucleotides line up with TRBD2. V lost 5 bases to trimming and J lost 3 bases; unmatched junction nucleotides: 11. The CDR3 is 17 residues long. Germline V CDR1 and CDR2: SGHNT, YENEEA. The CDR3, as DNA: TGTGCCAGCAGCCACGGCCTAGCGGGAGGGCCAGGCTACGAGCAGTACTTC. This codes for CASSHGLAGGPGYEQYF.

This clonotype is categorized as medium-sized. The gene calls are TRBV6-6 and TRBJ1-1, with D unresolved. V was pared by 7 bases and J by 1 base, with 7 bases between. Per the germline V gene, CDR1 is MNHNY and CDR2 is SVGAGI (reference sequence). The CDR3 is made up of 12 amino acids. The CDR3 sequence: CASTKGNTEAFF. As DNA, the CDR3 is TGTGCCAGCACGAAGGGGAACACTGAAGCTTTCTTT.

V and J are TRBV12-3 or TRBV12-4 and TRBJ2-3, with 7 nucleotides matching TRBD2. The CDR3 runs to 17 residues. The V and J ends lost 0 bases and 0 bases, in that order; junction bases with no gene match: 6. As DNA, the CDR3 is TGTGCCAGCAGTTTAGCGGGGAGGGGTCCTAGCACAGATACGCAGTATTTT. Protein product: CASSLAGRGPSTDTQYF.

The table lists this clonotype with many counts. This chain links TRBV7-6 with TRBJ2-3; D possibly corresponds to TRBD2 (5 bases). The CDR3 extends over 15 amino acids. Between the trimmed V and J ends, which lost 7 bases and 2 bases, there was a span of 16 bases. Germline-derived CDR1 and CDR2 are SGHVS and FNYEAQ. The CDR3: CASTEAAYHTDTQYF. The CDR3 bases are TGTGCCAGCACCGAAGCGGCCTACCACACAGATACGCAGTATTTT.

This clonotype is classed as medium-sized. This chain links TRBV27 with TRBJ1-6, with 12 bases lining up with TRBD1. The V and J ends lost 5 bases and 10 bases, in that order; junction bases with no gene match: 6. CDR1 is MNHEY and CDR2 is SMNVEV in the germline V gene (reference sequence). This CDR3 has 15 amino acids. CDR3 loop: CASSQGTGGFSPLHF. As DNA, the CDR3 is TGTGCCAGCAGTCAAGGGACAGGGGGCTTCTCACCCCTCCACTTT.